The 15 T cell receptor beta chains below were found in one sample sequenced in a study of T cells in Graves' hyperthyroidism and ophthalmopathy. TCR beta CDR3 sequences were amplified from RNA transcripts. HTBI primers were the set used in a first-round RT-PCR of the TCR CDR3. TCRdb itself ran the multiplex PCR reads through MiXCR, one entry per CDR3 protein. The data contain 200,000 to 250,000 distinct CDR3 sequences, about 16% of them singletons. The source material was blood. These receptor sequences come from a woman under 30 with Graves' ophthalmopathy.

This clonotype showed up many times. The V gene is TRBV12-3 or TRBV12-4, the J gene TRBJ2-7; tentative D call: TRBD1 (5 bases). CDR3 length: 16 residues. Trimming pared 5 bases from V and 0 bases from J, leaving 17 bases between. CDR3 bases: TGTGCCAGCAGTGCCTTTGAAGGGGTTATCTCCTACGAGCAGTACTTC. Residues: CASSAFEGVISYEQYF.

This clonotype has at least ten counts. V gene TRBV19 combines with J gene TRBJ2-1; a weak D match, TRBD1 (6 bases). Trimming stripped 6 bases from V and 5 bases from J, with 14 bases between. The germline CDR1 and CDR2 sequences are LNHDA and SQIVND (reference sequence). The CDR3 is 14 amino acids. CDR3 DNA sequence: TGTGCCAGTAGCCGGACAGAAGTTCACAATGAGCAGTTCTTC. This codes for CASSRTEVHNEQFF.

This clonotype has a count of ten or more. This chain uses TRBV19 with TRBJ2-7, with 7 bases that match TRBD1. The CDR3 has 11 amino acids. Germline V CDR1 and CDR2: LNHDA, SQIVND (reference sequence). The CDR3: CAEQGSYEQYF. CDR3 bases: TGTGCTGAACAGGGGTCCTACGAGCAGTACTTC.

This clonotype was found many times. The genes are TRBV6-5 and TRBJ2-3; D remains unclear. CDR1 and CDR2 from the germline V gene are MNHEY and SVGAGI. The CDR3 is 13 residues long. V lost 0 bases, J lost 0 bases, and 1 base lay in between. As DNA, the CDR3 is TGTGCCAGCAGTTACTCAAGCACAGATACGCAGTATTTT. Its protein is CASSYSSTDTQYF.

The gene calls are TRBV5-4 and TRBJ2-2; tentative D call: TRBD1 (5 bases). The CDR3 spans 16 residues. Germline V gene data show CDR1 as SGHNT and CDR2 as YYREEE (reference sequence). V shed 5 bases and J shed 0 bases, with 14 bases lying between them. The CDR3 loop reads CASSLRSRANTGELFF. DNA for the CDR3: TGTGCCAGCAGTCTCCGGTCCAGGGCGAACACCGGGGAGCTGTTTTTT. Supplemented by reference TRBV5-4 and TRBJ2-2, the full variable domain reads ETGVTQSPTHLIKTRGQQVTLRCSSQSGHNTVSWYQQALGQGPQFIFQYYREEENGRGNFPPRFSGLQFPNYSSELNVNALELDDSALYLCASSLRSRANTGELFFGEGSRLTVL.

In this sample, this clonotype turned up many times. This chain connects TRBV20-1 to TRBJ1-1; 8 positions agree with TRBD1. CDR1 is DFQATT and CDR2 is SNEGSKA in the germline V gene (reference sequence). This CDR3 region has 14 residues. V was clipped by 0 bases and J by 5 bases; unmatched bases: 5. The CDR3: CSARDGTGGTEAFF. The CDR3 DNA follows: TGCAGTGCTAGAGACGGCACAGGGGGTACTGAAGCTTTCTTT.

There are many counts of this clonotype. J is TRBJ1-2 and V is TRBV6-2 or TRBV6-3; no definite D call. The CDR3 loop spans 12 amino acids. Trimming pared 2 bases from V and 8 bases from J, leaving 9 bases between. From germline, CDR1 is MNHEY and CDR2 SVGEGT. The CDR3 DNA sequence: TGTGCCAGCAGTTACGCCAGGCGAGGCTACACCTTC. Its translation: CASSYARRGYTF.

This clonotype came up a few times. A much larger clonotype is one base distant, so this may be a read error. This chain joins TRBV6-1 and TRBJ1-1, with D unresolved. V was cut by 6 bases and J by 3 bases, with 11 bases left in between. The CDR3 sequence is 13 residues long. The germline gives CDR1 MNHNS, CDR2 SASEGT. CDR3 amino acids: CASRPIMDTEAFF. Written as DNA, the CDR3 is TGTGCCAGCAGACCAATCATGGACACTGAAGCTTTCTTT.

In this sample, this clonotype turned up many times. The gene calls are TRBV7-2 and TRBJ2-7; D is unclear. The CDR3 length is 12 residues. Germline V lookup: CDR1 SGHTA, CDR2 FQGNSA. Trimming stripped 1 base from V and 6 bases from J, with 7 bases between. The DNA for the CDR3 is TGTGCCAGCAGCTTAGAAGTGGGCGAGCAGTACTTC. Translated, it gives CASSLEVGEQYF.

This clonotype was detected ten times or more. V and J are TRBV20-1 and TRBJ2-7; D gene unclear. V lost 1 base, J lost 6 bases, and 10 bases lay in between. The CDR3 covers 12 residues. From germline, CDR1 is DFQATT and CDR2 SNEGSKA (reference sequence). CDR3 loop: CSARVVFGEQYF. CDR3 nucleotide sequence: TGCAGTGCTAGAGTTGTCTTCGGCGAGCAGTACTTC.

This clonotype was seen ten or more times. The rearrangement uses TRBV20-1 and TRBJ2-3, with a tentative D call TRBD2 (7 bases). In germline, CDR1 is DFQATT, CDR2 SNEGSKA (reference sequence). The ends were cut back, 3 bases at V and 4 bases at J, with 14 bases in the middle. The CDR3 covers 14 residues. For the CDR3, the DNA is TGCAGTGCTAGTCGGGGGGCCAGCGCAGATACGCAGTATTTT. It yields the protein CSASRGASADTQYF.

This clonotype was recorded at least ten times. An end of the junction differs from the germline gene, which may be a read error. This sequence joins TRBV28 and TRBJ2-1; TRBD1 might be the D (5 bases). The CDR3 extends over 13 amino acids. Looked up from germline, CDR1 is MDHEN and CDR2 is SYDVKM. CDR3 coding DNA: TGTGCCAGCCGTTTGTTAGGGGCCAATGAGCAGTTCTTC. Translating it yields CASRLLGANEQFF.

A few counts support this clonotype. V usage is TRBV6-4 and J usage is TRBJ2-2, with 9 bases identical to TRBD1. Germline V lookup: CDR1 MRHNA, CDR2 SNTAGT. Trimming at V came to 7 bases and at J to 3 bases, leaving 3 bases not matched to a gene. This CDR3 comprises 14 residues. In DNA, the CDR3 is TGTGCCAGCAAGTGGACAGGGGACACCGGGGAGCTGTTTTTT. Residues: CASKWTGDTGELFF.

This clonotype was counted many times. This chain connects TRBV28 to TRBJ1-2, with D unresolved. Between the trimmed V and J ends, which lost 2 bases and 5 bases, there was a span of 12 bases. The germline CDR1 and CDR2 sequences are MDHEN and SYDVKM. The CDR3 contains 14 residues. The DNA of the CDR3 is TGTGCCAGCAGTTTAAGAAACTCGCGATATGGCTACACCTTC. Residues: CASSLRNSRYGYTF.

This clonotype has ten or more counts. V is TRBV28 and J is TRBJ1-3; D unresolved. Looked up from germline, CDR1 is MDHEN and CDR2 is SYDVKM. CDR3 length: 14 residues. V was pared by 3 bases and J by 3 bases, with 9 bases between. The DNA for the CDR3 is TGTGCCAGCAGTTTTTATAGGGTTGGAAACACCATATATTTT. Protein sequence: CASSFYRVGNTIYF.